The subject of this entry is one T cell receptor (beta chain). Authors' analysis steps: Amplified reference gene primers provided the basis for estimating nucleated cell counts. Method: immunoSEQ multiplex PCR; TCRdb's copy keeps in-frame clones and lacks some. The DNA gave D and trimming, while V, J and clone size come from that table. The data show approximately 110,000 clones, about 79% seen once. This entry belongs to a study of blood T cell repertoires in COVID-19. Study-wide context: Samples came from the United States, Italy and Spain, spanning acute and convalescent COVID-19. PBMCs, B-cell-depleted T cells, or T cells provided the cDNA or gDNA that made up the material.

Germline V CDR1 and CDR2: SNHLY, FYNNEI. The CDR3 loop spans 13 amino acids. With 7 bases clipped from V and 6 bases from J, the junction kept 5 bases outside the gene matches. The J gene is TRBJ1-5, the V gene TRBV2; 8 bases map to TRBD1. The sequence was obtained from an elderly woman with active or convalescent COVID-19. Sample: peripheral blood. The CDR3 region is CASMGTGAQPQHF. The CDR3 DNA follows: TGTGCCAGCATGGGGACAGGCGCTCAGCCCCAGCATTTT. Full variable domain (missing parts from reference TRBV2 and TRBJ1-5): EPEVTQTPSHQVTQMGQEVILRCVPISNHLYFYWYRQILGQKVEFLVSFYNNEISEKSEIFDDQFSVERPDGSNFTLKIRSTKLEDSAMYFCASMGTGAQPQHFGDGTRLSIL.